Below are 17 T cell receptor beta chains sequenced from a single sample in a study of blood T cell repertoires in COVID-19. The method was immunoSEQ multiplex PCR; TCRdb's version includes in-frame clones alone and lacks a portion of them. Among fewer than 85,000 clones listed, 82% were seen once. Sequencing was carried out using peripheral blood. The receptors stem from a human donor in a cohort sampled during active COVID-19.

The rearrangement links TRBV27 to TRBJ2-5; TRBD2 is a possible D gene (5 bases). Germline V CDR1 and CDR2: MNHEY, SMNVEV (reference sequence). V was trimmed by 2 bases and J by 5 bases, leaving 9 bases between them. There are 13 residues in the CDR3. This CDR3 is CASSLLAEETQYF. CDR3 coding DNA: TGTGCCAGCAGTTTACTAGCTGAGGAGACCCAGTACTTC.

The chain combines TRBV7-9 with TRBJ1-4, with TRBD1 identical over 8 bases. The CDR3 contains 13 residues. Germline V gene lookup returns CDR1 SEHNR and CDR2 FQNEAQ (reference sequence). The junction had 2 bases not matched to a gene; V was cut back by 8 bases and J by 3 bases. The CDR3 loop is CASRGQANEKLFF. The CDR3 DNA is TGTGCCAGCCGGGGACAGGCTAATGAAAAACTGTTTTTT. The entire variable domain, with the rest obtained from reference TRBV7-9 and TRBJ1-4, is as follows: DTGVSQNPRHKITKRGQNVTFRCDPISEHNRLYWYRQTLGQGPEFLTYFQNEAQLEKSRLLSDRFSAERPKGSFSTLEIQRTEQGDSAMYLCASRGQANEKLFFGSGTQLSVL.

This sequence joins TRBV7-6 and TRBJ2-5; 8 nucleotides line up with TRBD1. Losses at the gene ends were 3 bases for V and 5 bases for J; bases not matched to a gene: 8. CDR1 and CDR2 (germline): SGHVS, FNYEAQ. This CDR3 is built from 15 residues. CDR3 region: CASSFLPGQGETQYF. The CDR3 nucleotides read TGTGCCAGCAGCTTTCTGCCCGGACAGGGTGAGACCCAGTACTTC.

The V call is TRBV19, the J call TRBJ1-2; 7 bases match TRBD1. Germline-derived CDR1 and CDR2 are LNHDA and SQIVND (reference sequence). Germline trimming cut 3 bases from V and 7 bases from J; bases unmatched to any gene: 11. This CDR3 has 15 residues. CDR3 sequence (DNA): TGTGCCAGTAGTATCCGTTTCCGGGACAGCGGTGGCTACACCTTC. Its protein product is CASSIRFRDSGGYTF.

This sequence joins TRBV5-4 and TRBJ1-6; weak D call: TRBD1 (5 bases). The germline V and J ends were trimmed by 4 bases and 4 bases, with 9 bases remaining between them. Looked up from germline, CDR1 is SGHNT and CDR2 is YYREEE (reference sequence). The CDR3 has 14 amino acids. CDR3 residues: CASSRQLYNSPLHF. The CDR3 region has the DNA TGTGCCAGCAGCCGACAGCTTTATAATTCACCCCTCCACTTT.

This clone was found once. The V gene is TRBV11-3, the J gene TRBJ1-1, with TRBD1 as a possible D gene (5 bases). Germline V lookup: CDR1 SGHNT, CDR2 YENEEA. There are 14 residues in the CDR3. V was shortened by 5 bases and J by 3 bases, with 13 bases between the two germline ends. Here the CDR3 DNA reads TGTGCCAGCAGCATCGGCTGGGGGGACACTGAAGCTTTCTTT. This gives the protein CASSIGWGDTEAFF.

The CDR3 loop reads CASSPWTGKNTEAFF. For the CDR3, the DNA is TGTGCCAGCAGCCCGTGGACAGGGAAGAACACTGAAGCTTTCTTT. The V gene is TRBV11-2, the J gene TRBJ1-1, with 8 nucleotides matching TRBD1. Looked up from germline, CDR1 is SGHAT and CDR2 is FQNNGV. The CDR3 is 15 residues long. With V trimmed by 5 bases and J by 1 base, 6 bases remained unmatched.

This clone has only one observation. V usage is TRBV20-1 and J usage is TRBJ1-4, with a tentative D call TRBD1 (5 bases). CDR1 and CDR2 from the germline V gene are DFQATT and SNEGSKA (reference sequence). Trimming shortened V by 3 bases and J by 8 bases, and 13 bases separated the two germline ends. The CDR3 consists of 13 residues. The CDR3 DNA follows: TGCAGTGCTAGTCCGGGGAGGGGCGAAAAACTGTTTTTT. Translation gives CSASPGRGEKLFF.

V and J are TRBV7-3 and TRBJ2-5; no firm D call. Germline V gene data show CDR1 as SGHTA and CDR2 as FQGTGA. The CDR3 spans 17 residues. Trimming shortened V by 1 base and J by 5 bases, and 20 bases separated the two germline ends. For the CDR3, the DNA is TGTGCCAGCAGCTTAAGGAGTATAGCTGAGGTTAGGGAGACCCAGTACTTC. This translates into CASSLRSIAEVRETQYF.

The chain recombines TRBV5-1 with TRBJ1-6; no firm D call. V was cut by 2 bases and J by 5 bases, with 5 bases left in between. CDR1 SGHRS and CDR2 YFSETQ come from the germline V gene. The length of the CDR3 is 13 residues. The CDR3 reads CASSFEDNSPLHF. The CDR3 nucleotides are TGCGCCAGCAGCTTCGAGGATAATTCACCCCTCCACTTT. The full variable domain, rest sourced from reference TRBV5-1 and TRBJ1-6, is KAGVTQTPRYLIKTRGQQVTLSCSPISGHRSVSWYQQTPGQGLQFLFEYFSETQRNKGNFPGRFSGRQFSNSRSEMNVSTLELGDSALYLCASSFEDNSPLHFGNGTRLTVT.

CDR3 in DNA: TGTGCCAGCAGCAGTCCGGGACTAGCGAGCTACTACGAGCAGTACTTC. Protein sequence: CASSSPGLASYYEQYF. The genes are TRBV21-1 and TRBJ2-7; the table's D call TRBD2 went unverified against the DNA. TRBV21-1 is given as a pseudogene. The CDR3 runs to 16 residues.

Written as DNA, the CDR3 is TGCGCCAGCAGCCAAGTTTTCCAGGACACTGAAGCTTTCTTT. It translates to CASSQVFQDTEAFF. The V and J genes are TRBV4-1 and TRBJ1-1; D is unresolved. V was clipped by 1 base and J by 3 bases, with 9 bases between them. CDR3 size: 14 residues. CDR1 is MGHRA and CDR2 is YSYEKL in the germline V gene.

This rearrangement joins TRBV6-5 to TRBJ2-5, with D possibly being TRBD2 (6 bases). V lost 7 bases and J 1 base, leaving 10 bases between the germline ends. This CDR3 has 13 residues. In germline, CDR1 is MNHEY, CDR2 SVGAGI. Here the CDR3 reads CASTWGVQETQYF. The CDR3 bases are TGTGCCAGCACGTGGGGGGTCCAAGAGACCCAGTACTTC.

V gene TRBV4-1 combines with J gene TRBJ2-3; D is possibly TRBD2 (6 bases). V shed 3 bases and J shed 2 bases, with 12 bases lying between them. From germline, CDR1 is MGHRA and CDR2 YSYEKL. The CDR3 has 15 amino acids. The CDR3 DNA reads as TGCGCCAGCAGCCATGGGGCTAGCGTCACAGATACGCAGTATTTT. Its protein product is CASSHGASVTDTQYF.

The CDR3 DNA sequence: TGTGCCAGCAGTGAGTTAATGTCAAGGGAGGTTGAAAAACTGTTTTTT. This sequence encodes CASSELMSREVEKLFF. This chain uses TRBV6-1 with TRBJ1-4; no definite D call. Germline CDR1 is MNHNS and CDR2 is SASEGT. The CDR3 has 16 residues. V dropped 3 bases and J dropped 7 bases, with 18 bases sitting between them.

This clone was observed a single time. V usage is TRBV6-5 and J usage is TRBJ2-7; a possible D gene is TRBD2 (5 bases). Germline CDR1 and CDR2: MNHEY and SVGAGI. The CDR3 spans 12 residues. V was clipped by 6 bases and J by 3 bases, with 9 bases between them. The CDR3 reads CASRFGDYEQYF. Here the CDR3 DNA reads TGTGCCAGCAGGTTCGGGGACTACGAGCAGTACTTC.

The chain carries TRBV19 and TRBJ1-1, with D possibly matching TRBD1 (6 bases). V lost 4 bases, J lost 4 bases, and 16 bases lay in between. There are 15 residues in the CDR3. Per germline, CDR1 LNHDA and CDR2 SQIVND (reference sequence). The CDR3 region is CASSTSPRGVTEAFF. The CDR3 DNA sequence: TGTGCCAGTAGTACGTCACCCAGGGGTGTCACTGAAGCTTTCTTT.